Below, 9 T cell receptor beta chains from the same sample are listed, as sequenced in a study of graft-versus-host responses after intestinal transplantation. TCRdb's copy holds only in-frame clones and misses some; the assay was immunoSEQ multiplex PCR. The table has roughly 120,000 clones, 90% seen once. These receptors' targets are unknown. The specimen comprised unstimulated CD4+ T cells sorted from spleen or lymph node cells, sampled before intestinal transplant. The receptors were sampled from a human donor who received an intestinal transplant.

The genes are TRBV5-1 and TRBJ2-2; D might be TRBD1 (6 bases). V was shortened by 0 bases and J by 7 bases, with 13 bases between the two germline ends. CDR1 is SGHRS and CDR2 is YFSETQ in the germline V gene. There are 15 residues in the CDR3. CDR3 nucleotides: TGCGCCAGCAGCTTGGTTTCCAGGGGAGACGGGGAGCTGTTTTTT. Protein product: CASSLVSRGDGELFF.

The chain joins TRBV5-1 to TRBJ2-7; 11 bases are shared with TRBD1. The CDR3 runs 16 residues. V dropped 0 bases and J dropped 4; count of bases not matched to a gene: 6. CDR1 is SGHRS and CDR2 is YFSETQ in the germline V gene. The CDR3 loop is CASSLVGRDRGYEQYF. CDR3 DNA: TGCGCCAGCAGCTTGGTAGGCCGGGACAGGGGGTACGAGCAGTACTTC.

The V gene is TRBV6-1, the J gene TRBJ1-2; 8 nucleotides line up with TRBD1. CDR3 length: 15 residues. The germline V gene has CDR1 MNHNS and CDR2 SASEGT. Losses at the gene ends were 7 bases for V and 4 bases for J; bases not matched to a gene: 11. CDR3 nucleotides: TGTGCCAGCATCAAAGGACAGGGATTCTCCTATGGCTACACCTTC. It is translated as CASIKGQGFSYGYTF.

The V gene is TRBV10-3, the J gene TRBJ2-2, with 8 bases aligning to TRBD2. With V trimmed by 8 bases and J by 3 bases, 11 bases remained unmatched. Germline CDR1 ENHRY, CDR2 SYGVKD. CDR3 length equals 16 residues. Written as DNA, the CDR3 is TGTGCCATCGCTTCGGGGACTAGATATTACACCGGGGAGCTGTTTTTT. It encodes CAIASGTRYYTGELFF.

This chain connects TRBV11-2 to TRBJ2-3, with a tentative D call TRBD2 (6 bases). There are 16 residues in the CDR3. Looked up from germline, CDR1 is SGHAT and CDR2 is FQNNGV. V lost 3 bases to trimming and J lost 0 bases, with 13 bases between them. CDR3 loop: CASSFRSSVSTDTQYF. Here the CDR3 DNA reads TGTGCCAGCAGCTTCCGCTCTAGCGTTAGCACAGATACGCAGTATTTT.

V usage is TRBV6-5 and J usage is TRBJ2-2; possible D gene TRBD2, 6 bases. V was cut by 10 bases and J by 7 bases, with 13 bases left in between. CDR1 MNHEY and CDR2 SVGAGI come from the germline V gene. The CDR3 covers 12 residues. This chain's CDR3 is CATRSGGGELFF. The CDR3 DNA reads TGTGCCACCCGGTCCGGGGGCGGGGAGCTGTTTTTT.

This chain connects TRBV5-1 to TRBJ2-5, with TRBD2 matching 8 bases. Near its end, the DNA agrees better with TRBJ2-7, so the J call may be wrong. Germline V gene lookup returns CDR1 SGHRS and CDR2 YFSETQ. The CDR3 extends over 14 amino acids. In DNA, the CDR3 is TGCGCCAGCAGCTGGGGGGCGGGAGGAGACGAGCAGTACTTC. Amino acids: CASSWGAGGDEQYF.

This clone is a singleton in its sample. The chain links TRBV9 to TRBJ2-1; TRBD2 is a possible D gene (5 bases). The CDR3 is 15 amino acids. The V gene lost 4 bases and the J gene lost 8 bases, with 19 bases spanning the gap. The germline V gene encodes CDR1 SGDLS and CDR2 YYNGEE. The CDR3 sequence is CASSPQSGLGYEQFF. Written as DNA, the CDR3 is TGTGCCAGCAGCCCCCAATCGGGATTGGGTTATGAGCAGTTCTTC.

The chain recombines TRBV5-5 with TRBJ2-7, with 7 nucleotides matching TRBD1. CDR1 SGHKS and CDR2 YYEKEE come from the germline V gene (reference sequence). The ends lost 4 bases at V and 1 base at J; junction bases unmatched: 8. The CDR3 has 15 residues. Here the CDR3 DNA reads TGTGCCAGCAGCCCCAGTGGGACAGCATCCTACGAGCAGTACTTC. Translation gives CASSPSGTASYEQYF.